This T cell receptor (beta chain) was sequenced in a study of blood T cells in healthy people across ages. The V segment lost 3 bases and the J segment 0 bases; nucleotides outside the gene matches: 5. CDR3 length equals 15 residues. The germline V gene encodes CDR1 DFQATT and CDR2 SNEGSKA (reference sequence). Primed by a sample-barcoded 5' primer and a J-beta primer mix, a second PCR proceeded for roughly 6 to 12 cycles. TCRdb independently ran MiXCR on the 5' RACE reads; one entry per CDR3 protein. The repertoire holds about 1.4 million distinct CDR3 sequences, approximately 59% seen once, with 5% to 7% in the top ten.

The sequence was collected from a man aged 18 to 30 in good health. Input material: blood. The V and J genes are TRBV20-1 and TRBJ2-7, with 10 positions matching TRBD2. In DNA form, the CDR3 reads TGCAGTGCTAGCAATAGCGGGAGGTCCTCCTACGAGCAGTACTTC. Its protein is CSASNSGRSSYEQYF.